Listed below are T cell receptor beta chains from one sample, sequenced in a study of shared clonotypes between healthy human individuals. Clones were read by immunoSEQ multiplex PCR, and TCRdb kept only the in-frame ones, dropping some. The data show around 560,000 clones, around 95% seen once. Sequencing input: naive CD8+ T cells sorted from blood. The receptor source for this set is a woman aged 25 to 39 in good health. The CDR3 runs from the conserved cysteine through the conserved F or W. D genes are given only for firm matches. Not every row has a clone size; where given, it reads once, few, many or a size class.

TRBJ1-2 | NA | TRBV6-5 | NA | CAAGRNYGYTF | TGTGCCGCGGGGCGGAACTATGGCTACACCTTC
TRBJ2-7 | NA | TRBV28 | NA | CASSSREQYF | TGTGCCAGCAGTTCCCGCGAGCAGTACTTC
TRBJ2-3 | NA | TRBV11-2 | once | CASSLDHSGSTDTQYF | TGTGCCAGCAGCCTAGACCACAGCGGAAGCACAGATACGCAGTATTTT
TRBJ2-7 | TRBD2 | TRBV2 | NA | CASSDQRDSYEQYF | TGTGCCAGCAGTGATCAGCGGGACTCCTACGAGCAGTACTTC
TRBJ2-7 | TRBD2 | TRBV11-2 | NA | CASSPGSGSSYEQYF | TGTGCCAGCAGCCCGGGGAGCGGGAGCTCCTACGAGCAGTACTTC
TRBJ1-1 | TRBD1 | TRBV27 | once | CASSLSGTGNEAFF | TGTGCCAGCAGTTTATCGGGGACAGGGAATGAAGCTTTCTTT
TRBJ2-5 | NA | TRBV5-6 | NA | CASSLGRGLSLETQYF | TGTGCCAGCAGCTTGGGGCGAGGACTGTCATTAGAGACCCAGTACTTC
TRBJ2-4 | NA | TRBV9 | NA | CASSRRGNIQYF | TGTGCCAGCTCCCGCCGGGGTAACATTCAGTACTTC
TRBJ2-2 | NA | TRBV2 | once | CATLGTGSGELFF | TGTGCCACCCTAGGGACCGGGTCCGGGGAGCTGTTTTTT
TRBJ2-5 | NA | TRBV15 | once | CATSKVAFSQETQYF | TGTGCCACCAGCAAGGTGGCATTTAGTCAAGAGACCCAGTACTTC
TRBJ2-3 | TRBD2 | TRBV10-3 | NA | CAISEPTSDHSDTQYF | TGTGCCATCAGTGAGCCGACTAGCGATCACTCAGATACGCAGTATTTT
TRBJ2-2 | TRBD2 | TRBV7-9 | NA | CASSLAPGGATGELFF | TGTGCCAGCAGCCTAGCGCCGGGAGGGGCGACCGGGGAGCTGTTTTTT
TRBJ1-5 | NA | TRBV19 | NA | CASSILSGANQPQHF | TGTGCCAGTAGTATATTGTCGGGGGCCAATCAGCCCCAGCATTTT
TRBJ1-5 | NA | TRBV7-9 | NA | CASSDGGRPNQPQHF | TGTGCCAGCAGCGACGGGGGGAGACCCAATCAGCCCCAGCATTTT
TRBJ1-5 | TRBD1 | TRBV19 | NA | CAIANGTGSNQPQHF | TGTGCCATCGCAAACGGGACAGGGAGCAATCAGCCCCAGCATTTT
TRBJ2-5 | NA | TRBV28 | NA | CASSLGIGSYQSETQYF | TGTGCCAGCAGTTTAGGAATTGGGTCCTACCAGTCGGAGACCCAGTACTTC
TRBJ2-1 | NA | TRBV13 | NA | CASSLGLNQVWQFF | TGTGCCAGCAGCTTAGGCCTAAATCAGGTCTGGCAGTTCTTC
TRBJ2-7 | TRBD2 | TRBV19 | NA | CASARVAGPYEQYF | TGTGCCAGCGCGAGGGTAGCGGGGCCCTACGAGCAGTACTTC
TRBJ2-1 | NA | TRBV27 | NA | CASSFTGLYYNEQFF | TGTGCCAGCAGTTTCACGGGACTGTACTACAATGAGCAGTTCTTC
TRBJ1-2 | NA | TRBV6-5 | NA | CASSYSGPNYGYTF | TGTGCCAGCAGTTACTCGGGACCGAACTATGGCTACACCTTC
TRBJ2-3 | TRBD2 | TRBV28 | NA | CASSFKASGQSTDTQYF | TGTGCCAGCAGTTTCAAGGCTAGCGGGCAGAGCACAGATACGCAGTATTTT
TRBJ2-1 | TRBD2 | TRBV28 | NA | CASSAAGGNEQFF | TGTGCCAGCAGTGCAGCGGGAGGGAATGAGCAGTTCTTC
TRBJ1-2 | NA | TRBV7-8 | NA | CASSLLRYYGYTF | TGTGCCAGCAGCTTACTTCGGTACTATGGCTACACCTTC
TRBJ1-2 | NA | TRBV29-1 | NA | CSVRNNYGYTF | TGCAGCGTTCGAAATAACTATGGCTACACCTTC
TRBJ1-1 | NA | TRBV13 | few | CASSLGGIEAFF | TGTGCCAGCAGCTTAGGGGGAATCGAAGCTTTCTTT
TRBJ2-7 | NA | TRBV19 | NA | CASSAREPSYEQYF | TGTGCCAGTAGTGCGAGGGAGCCCTCCTACGAGCAGTACTTC